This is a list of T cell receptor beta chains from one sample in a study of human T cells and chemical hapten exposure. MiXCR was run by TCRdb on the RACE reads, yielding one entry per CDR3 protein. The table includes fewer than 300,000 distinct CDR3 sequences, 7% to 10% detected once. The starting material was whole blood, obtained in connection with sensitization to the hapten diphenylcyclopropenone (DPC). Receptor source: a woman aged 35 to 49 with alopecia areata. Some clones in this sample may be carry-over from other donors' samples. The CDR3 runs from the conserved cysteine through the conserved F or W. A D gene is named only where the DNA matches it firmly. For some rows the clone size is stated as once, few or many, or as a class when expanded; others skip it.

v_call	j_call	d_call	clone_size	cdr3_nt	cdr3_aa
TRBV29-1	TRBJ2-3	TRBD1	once	TGCAGCGCCCTGACAGGGGGGCTCACAGATACGCAGTATTTT	CSALTGGLTDTQYF
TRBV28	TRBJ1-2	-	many	TGTGCCAGCGCATATGGGCAGGGGCCTAGGTCGGGGTATGGCTACACCTTC	CASAYGQGPRSGYGYTF
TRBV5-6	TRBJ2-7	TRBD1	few	TGTGCCAGCAGCTTTCCAGGGGGCGCTCCCTACGAGCAGTACTTC	CASSFPGGAPYEQYF
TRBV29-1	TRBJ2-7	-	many	TGCAGCGTTGTTCGAGGGGGGGAGCAGTACTTC	CSVVRGGEQYF
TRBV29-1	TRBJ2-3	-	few	TGCAGCGTTGGCCAGGGGTCGGTGGCAGATACGCAGTATTTT	CSVGQGSVADTQYF
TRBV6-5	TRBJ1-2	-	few	TGTGCCAGCAGTTACTCGTATCGGGTTGGGGACTATGGCTACACCTTC	CASSYSYRVGDYGYTF
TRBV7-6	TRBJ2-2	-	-	TGTGCCAGCAGCTTAGTAATCCCGGGGACCGGGGAGCTGTTTTTT	CASSLVIPGTGELFF
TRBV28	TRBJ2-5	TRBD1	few	TGTGCCAGCAGCCCGGGGACAGGGGCAGAGACCCAGTACTTC	CASSPGTGAETQYF
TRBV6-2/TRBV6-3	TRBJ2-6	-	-	TGTGCCAGCAGAGCAGGGGCAGGGTCTGGGGCCAACGTCCTGACTTTC	CASRAGAGSGANVLTF
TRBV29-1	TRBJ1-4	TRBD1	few	TGCAGCGTAAACAGGGGGCGGCGGGCAACTAATGAAAAACTGTTTTTT	CSVNRGRRATNEKLFF
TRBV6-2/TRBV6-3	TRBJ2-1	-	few	TGTGCCACCGAACCGGGATATACCTACAATGAGCAGTTCTTC	CATEPGYTYNEQFF
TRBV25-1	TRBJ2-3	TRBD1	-	TGTGCCAGCGCCGAGCAGGGGGCGCGCGCTACGCAGTATTTT	CASAEQGARATQYF
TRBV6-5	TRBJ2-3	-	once	TGTGCCAGCAGTTACCGTGAGACAGATACGCAGTATTTT	CASSYRETDTQYF
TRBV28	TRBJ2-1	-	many	TGTGCCATCCGCCGTGGGGGAGGTAGGAACAATGAGCAGTTCTTC	CAIRRGGGRNNEQFF
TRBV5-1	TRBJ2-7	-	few	TGCGCCAGCAGCTTTCCGGGGGCCCACGAGCAGTACTTC	CASSFPGAHEQYF
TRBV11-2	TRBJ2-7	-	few	TGTGCCAGCAGCTTTGACATTAGCTACGAGCAGTACTTC	CASSFDISYEQYF
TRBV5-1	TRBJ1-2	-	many	TGCGCCAGCAGCTTGGCCTCTGATGGCTACACCTTC	CASSLASDGYTF
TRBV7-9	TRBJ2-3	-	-	TGTGCCAGCAGCTTACTTCGGGATACGCAGTATTTT	CASSLLRDTQYF
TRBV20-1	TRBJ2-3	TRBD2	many	TGCAGTGCGGCCCTGGGACTAGCGGGAGTGGTGGGCTCAGATACGCAGTATTTT	CSAALGLAGVVGSDTQYF
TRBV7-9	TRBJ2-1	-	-	TGTGCCAGCAGCCACGGGCCCCGAGACGGTGAGCAGTTCTTC	CASSHGPRDGEQFF
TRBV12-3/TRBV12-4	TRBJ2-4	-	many	TGTGCCAGCAGTGCCCTAGCTAACATTCAGTACTTC	CASSALANIQYF
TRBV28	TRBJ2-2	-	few	TGTGCCAGCCTACCGGGAGCTCAGAACACCGGGGAGCTGTTTTTT	CASLPGAQNTGELFF
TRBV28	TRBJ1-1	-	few	TGTGCCAGCAGTCAAATCCACTCGAACACTGAAGCTTTCTTT	CASSQIHSNTEAFF
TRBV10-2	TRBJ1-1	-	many	TGCGCCAGCAGTGAACAGGAGAACACTGAAGCTTTCTTT	CASSEQENTEAFF
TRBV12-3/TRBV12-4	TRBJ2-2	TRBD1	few	TGTGCCAGCAGACAACCGGGACAGGGGTTCGGCGGGGAGCTGTTTTTT	CASRQPGQGFGGELFF
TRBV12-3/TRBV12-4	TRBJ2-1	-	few	TGTGCCAGCAGTCCCCAAAGGACTATTTACAATGAGCAGTTCTTC	CASSPQRTIYNEQFF
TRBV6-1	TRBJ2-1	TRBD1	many	TGTGCCAGCAGTGAAGCGCAGCCCTACAGGGGGCGGTCGAGGATCTTC	CASSEAQPYRGRSRIF
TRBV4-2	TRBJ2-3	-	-	TGTGCCAGCAGCCATGACACCTGGGATACGCAGTATTTT	CASSHDTWDTQYF
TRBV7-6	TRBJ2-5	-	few	TGTGCCAGCAGCTCCGGCCAGGCGCTTAAAGAGACCCAGTACTTC	CASSSGQALKETQYF
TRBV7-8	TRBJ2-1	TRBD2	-	TGTGCCAGCAGCTCACGGACTAGCGGGATTCATCACAATGAGCAGTTCTTC	CASSSRTSGIHHNEQFF
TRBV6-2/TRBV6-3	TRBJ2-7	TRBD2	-	TGTGCCAGCAGTCGTAGCGGGAGCTCCATCTACGAGCAGTACTTC	CASSRSGSSIYEQYF
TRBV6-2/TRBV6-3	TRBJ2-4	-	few	TGTGCCAGCAGTTATAGTTTCGGAGAAAACATTCAGTACTTC	CASSYSFGENIQYF
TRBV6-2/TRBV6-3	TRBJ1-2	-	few	TGTGCCAGCAGTTACGGACAGATCTATGGCTACACCTTC	CASSYGQIYGYTF
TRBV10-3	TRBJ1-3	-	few	TGTGCCATCGTAGACCCTTCATACGGAAACACCATATATTTT	CAIVDPSYGNTIYF
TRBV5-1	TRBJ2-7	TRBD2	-	TGCGCCAGCAGCCCGGGACTAGCGGGCGACGAGCAGTACTTC	CASSPGLAGDEQYF
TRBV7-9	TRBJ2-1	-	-	TGTGCCAGCAGCTTAATCGTGGGAGCTGAGCAGTTCTTC	CASSLIVGAEQFF
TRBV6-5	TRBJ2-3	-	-	TGTGCCAGCAGTTACGTACAGGGTCGCACAGATACGCAGTATTTT	CASSYVQGRTDTQYF
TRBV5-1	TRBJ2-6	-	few	TGCGCCAGCAGCTGGGGGCCGGGACCGTTATCTGGGGCCAACGTCCTGACTTTC	CASSWGPGPLSGANVLTF
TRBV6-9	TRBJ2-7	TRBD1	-	TGTGCCAGCAGTAACCGGGACAGGGGGAAAAACGAGCAGTACTTC	CASSNRDRGKNEQYF
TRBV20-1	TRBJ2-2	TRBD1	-	TGCAGTGCTAGGGGACAGGGTAACACCGGGGAGCTGTTTTTT	CSARGQGNTGELFF